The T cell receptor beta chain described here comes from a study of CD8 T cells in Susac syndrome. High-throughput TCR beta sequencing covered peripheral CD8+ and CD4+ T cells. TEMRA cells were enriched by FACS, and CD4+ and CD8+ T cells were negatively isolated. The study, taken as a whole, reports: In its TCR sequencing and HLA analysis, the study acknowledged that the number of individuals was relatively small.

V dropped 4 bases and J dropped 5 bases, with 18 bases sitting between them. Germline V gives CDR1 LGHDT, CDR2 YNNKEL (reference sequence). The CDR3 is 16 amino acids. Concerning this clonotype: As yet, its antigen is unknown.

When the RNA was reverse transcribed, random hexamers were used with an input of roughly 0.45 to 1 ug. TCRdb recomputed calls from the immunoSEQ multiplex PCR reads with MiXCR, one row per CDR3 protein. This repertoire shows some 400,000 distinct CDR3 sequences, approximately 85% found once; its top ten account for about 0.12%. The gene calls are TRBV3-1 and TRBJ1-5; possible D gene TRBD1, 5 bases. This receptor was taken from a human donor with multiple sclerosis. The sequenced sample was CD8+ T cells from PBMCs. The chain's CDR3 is CASSPNLGVPDQPQHF. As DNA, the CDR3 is TGTGCCAGCAGCCCCAACTTGGGGGTGCCGGATCAGCCCCAGCATTTT.